This entry is about one T cell receptor beta chain. Its target is not known. The same CDR3 can be traced to other DNA sequences in this sample. The data are from a study of shared clonotypes between healthy human individuals. Findings of the study overall: With four donors compared, around 5.4% of naive CD4 clonotypes were shared. Represented diversity, genetic and exposure-history alike, was limited by few donors. Apart from blood, nothing was sampled; tissue repertoires likely differ. Naive subsets, compared against memory subsets, generally had larger estimated richness values.

TCRdb keeps only in-frame clones here, not all; method: immunoSEQ multiplex PCR. The profile covers around 2,000,000 clones, with about 94% appearing a single time and 1% to 1.5% taken by the ten largest. Naive-designated CD8 cells lacked CD45RO, were positively enriched for CCR7, and omitted terminally differentiated effector memory CD45RA+ cells. The sample was naive CD8+ T cells sorted from blood. This receptor was identified in a man between 18 and 29 years old in good health.

The DNA for the CDR3 is TGCAGCGTTGAGGGACGGGAGAACACCGGGGAGCTGTTTTTT. Amino acid sequence: CSVEGRENTGELFF. V gene TRBV29-1 combines with J gene TRBJ2-2, with D perhaps assigned TRBD1 or TRBD2 (5 bases each). V lost 3 bases to trimming and J lost 1 base, with 9 bases between them. Germline values: CDR1 SQVTM, CDR2 ANQGSEA. The CDR3 runs to 14 residues.